A selection of T cell receptor beta chains follows, all from one sample in a study of blood T cell repertoires in COVID-19. Repertoires were generated with immunoSEQ multiplex PCR, while TCRdb's copy carries only in-frame clones and drops some. The sample gives just over 80,000 clones, approximately 81% of which show up once; about 40% is in the top ten. The sample consisted of peripheral blood. The origin of the receptors is an elderly man with acute or convalescent COVID-19. Each CDR3 is given with its conserved first and last residue.

v_gene,j_gene,CDR3aa
TRBV5-8,TRBJ2-7,CASSLSLAGIYEQYF
TRBV23-1,TRBJ2-2,CASSQSDRGPGAAQNTGELFF
TRBV7-8,TRBJ2-4,CASSPRGVLQYF
TRBV3-1/TRBV3-2,TRBJ2-2,CASSQESLAGVVGELFF
TRBV19,TRBJ2-2,CASSIGQLNTGELFF
TRBV7-9,TRBJ1-1,CASSTNGGTEAFF
TRBV28,TRBJ1-1,CASSPTGPEAFF
TRBV20-1,TRBJ2-7,CSASPTGGTYEQYF
TRBV27,TRBJ2-7,CASRSIRDSYEQYF
TRBV4-2,TRBJ2-1,CASSPAGLYNEQFF
TRBV18,TRBJ1-4,CASSATGGEKLFF
TRBV27,TRBJ2-1,CASSLQGAREQFF
TRBV7-3,TRBJ2-2,CASSLSPPTGTGELFF
TRBV19,TRBJ1-2,CASSIGTHTAPYGYTF
TRBV7-2,TRBJ2-5,CASSLSGTSKETQYF
TRBV2,TRBJ1-5,CASSAIFESNQPQHF
TRBV6-5,TRBJ1-1,CASTLGHLNTEAFF
TRBV7-9,TRBJ2-2,CASSSRTPELFF
TRBV7-2,TRBJ1-1,CASSEAIATYEAFF
TRBV28,TRBJ1-4,CASTELDRGNEKLFF
TRBV5-4,TRBJ2-1,CASSLGGGSGYNEQFF
TRBV6-1,TRBJ1-5,CASSELRAGVYGSHQPQHF
TRBV28,TRBJ1-6,CASSLWGTGRNSPLHF
TRBV28,TRBJ1-6,CASSRRGSPLHF
TRBV28,TRBJ2-2,CASSSPGTGELFF
TRBV5-1,TRBJ2-7,CASSSGYTSSYEQYF
TRBV27,TRBJ2-7,CASSFRDWPYEQYF
TRBV7-9,TRBJ1-1,CASSPPGERAFF
TRBV7-3,TRBJ2-6,CASSQWGQGSGANVLTF
TRBV28,TRBJ1-1,CASSSYGTGAMNTEAFF
TRBV25-1,TRBJ2-1,CASSGGGTYNEQFF
TRBV30,TRBJ1-1,CACPRGGMNTEAFF
TRBV20-1,TRBJ2-3,CSASGSSGISTDTQYF
TRBV4-2,TRBJ1-3,CASSQAPGGNTIYF
TRBV18,TRBJ2-6,CASSPPNPLPGSGANVLTF
TRBV3-1/TRBV3-2,TRBJ2-6,CASSPTPGQIESSGANVLTF